This T cell receptor beta chain originates from a study of T cells in Graves' hyperthyroidism and ophthalmopathy. This clonotype showed up just a few times. Stable hyperthyroidism: no ophthalmopathy progression over 18 months of follow-up. The PBMCs had their origin in approximately 10 ml of fresh peripheral blood. Looked up from germline, CDR1 is MNHEY and CDR2 is SVGEGT. V shed 7 bases and J shed 3 bases, with 12 bases lying between them. CDR3 size: 14 residues. Template material for amplifying TCR beta CDR3 regions consisted of RNA transcripts. The TCR CDR3 first-round RT-PCR relied on the HTBI primer set. TCRdb reanalysed the multiplex PCR reads using MiXCR and keeps one entry per CDR3 protein. Seen here are a few hundred thousand distinct CDR3 sequences, 14% to 15% observed once, and the top ten hold roughly 33%.

The chain has TRBV6-2 or TRBV6-3 and TRBJ1-4; D perhaps matches TRBD1 (6 bases). This clonotype was sampled from a woman aged 25 to 39 with Graves' hyperthyroidism. The sample was blood. The CDR3 DNA is TGTGCCAGCACCTACAGGGATCCTAATGAAAAACTGTTTTTT. The encoded protein is CASTYRDPNEKLFF.